Each of the 3 T cell receptor beta chains below was sequenced from the same sample in a study of Ad26.COV2.S vaccination and SARS-CoV-2 variants (dated by TCRdb to 2020 to 2023). Libraries were prepared through the immunoSEQ multiplex PCR assay. TCRdb stores this immuneACCESS table with in-frame sequences only. Part of the clones is absent; in the studies checked, under half of the shortfall reflects unresolved V genes, and no reason is known for the rest. Within this sample are hundreds of thousands of clones, with around 90% of them counted one time only. The top ten clonotypes cover approximately 1.5% of the sample. The treatment or condition label for this specimen denotes: around 19 received Ad26.COV2.S at low or high dose, single or two shots; several received placebo; per-sample allocation not given. For vaccine and placebo recipients, repertoires were sequenced using samples collected on day 63 after the first injection.

The sequencing used peripheral blood, collected in a trial of Ad26.COV2.S vaccine versus placebo. The receptors were sampled from a person aged 18-60 years who received the Ad26.COV2.S COVID-19 vaccine or a placebo.

The chain is built from TRBV12-3 or TRBV12-4 and TRBJ2-7, with TRBD2 as a possible D gene (5 bases). Between the trimmed V and J ends, which lost 1 base and 5 bases, there was a span of 6 bases. The CDR3 has 12 amino acids. CDR3 sequence: CASSLGGDEQYF. In DNA form, the CDR3 reads TGTGCCAGCAGTTTAGGGGGAGACGAGCAGTACTTC.

This clone was observed once. For the CDR3, the DNA is TGTGCCAGCAGCCAATTCCAGGAGGCCAAAAACATTCAGTACTTC. It translates to CASSQFQEAKNIQYF. This rearrangement joins TRBV3-1 (or the pseudogene TRBV3-2) to TRBJ2-4; D unclear. This CDR3 spans 15 amino acids. The V and J ends lost 2 bases and 1 base respectively, with 9 bases between them. Germline CDR1 is LGHDT and CDR2 is YNNKEL (reference sequence).

The gene calls are TRBV25-1 and TRBJ1-2; D is perhaps TRBD1 (5 bases). Trimming pared 3 bases from V and 8 bases from J, leaving 10 bases between. This CDR3 has 12 residues. Germline values: CDR1 MGHDK, CDR2 SYGVNS. This CDR3 reads CASSDWGGGYTF. In nucleotides, the CDR3 is TGTGCCAGCAGTGACTGGGGCGGAGGCTACACCTTC.